This entry concerns a single TCR beta chain. Vbeta (60) and Jbeta (13) primers were used in the PCR. Using immunoSEQ multiplex PCR, the repertoire was profiled, and TCRdb retains in-frame clones only, with some absent. The table shows around 250,000 clones, with 75% to 85% occurring only once. The data were obtained in a study of cytomegalovirus exposure and HLA in healthy donors. This CDR3 contains 20 residues. Looked up from germline, CDR1 is LNHDA and CDR2 is SQIVND (reference sequence). Trimming at V came to 3 bases and at J to 0 bases, leaving 14 bases not matched to a gene. The sequence derives from a woman aged 55-70 years in good health and CMV-seropositive. The genes are TRBV19 and TRBJ2-1; 10 positions match TRBD2. The sequenced material came from PBMCs. Written as DNA, the CDR3 is TGTGCCAGTAGTATCCGTAGCGGGAGGCCCGCCCTCAGCTCCTACAATGAGCAGTTCTTC. It specifies CASSIRSGRPALSSYNEQFF.